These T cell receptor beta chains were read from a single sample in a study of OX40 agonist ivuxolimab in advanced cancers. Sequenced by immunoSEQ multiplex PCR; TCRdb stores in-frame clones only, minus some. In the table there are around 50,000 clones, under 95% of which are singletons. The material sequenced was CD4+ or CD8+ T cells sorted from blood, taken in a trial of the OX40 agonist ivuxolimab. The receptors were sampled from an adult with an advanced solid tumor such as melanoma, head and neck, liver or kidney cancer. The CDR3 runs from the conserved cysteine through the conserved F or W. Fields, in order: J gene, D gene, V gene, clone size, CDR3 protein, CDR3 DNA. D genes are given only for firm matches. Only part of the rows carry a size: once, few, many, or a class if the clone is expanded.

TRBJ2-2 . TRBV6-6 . CASSSASVAGELFF TGTGCCAGCAGTTCGGCCTCCGTGGCCGGGGAGCTGTTTTTT
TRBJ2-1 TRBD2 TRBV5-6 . CASSLGIAGVYEQFF TGTGCCAGCAGCTTGGGGATAGCGGGAGTATATGAGCAGTTCTTC
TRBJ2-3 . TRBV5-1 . CASSFGWGDSTDTQYF TGCGCCAGCAGCTTCGGGTGGGGCGATAGCACAGATACGCAGTATTTT
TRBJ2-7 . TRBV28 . CASSPLASAYEQYF TGTGCCAGCAGTCCCCTCGCTAGCGCCTACGAGCAGTACTTC
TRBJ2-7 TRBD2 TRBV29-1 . CSARGLAGGVTSYEQYF TGCAGCGCTCGTGGACTAGCGGGAGGGGTAACCTCCTACGAGCAGTACTTC
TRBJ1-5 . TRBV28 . CASTLRGGPNQPQHF TGTGCCAGCACCCTTCGCGGGGGGCCCAATCAGCCCCAGCATTTT
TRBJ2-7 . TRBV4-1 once CASSQDPLSPYEQYF TGCGCCAGCAGCCAAGATCCATTGTCCCCCTACGAGCAGTACTTC
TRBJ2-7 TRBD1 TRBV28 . CASSYRGPFEQYF TGTGCCAGCAGTTACAGGGGGCCGTTCGAGCAGTACTTC
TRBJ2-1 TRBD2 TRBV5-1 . CASSLIAGEQFF TGCGCCAGCAGCTTAATAGCGGGCGAGCAGTTCTTC
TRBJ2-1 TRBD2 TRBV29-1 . CSGLGTSGSRYNEQFF TGCAGCGGTCTCGGGACTAGCGGGAGTAGGTACAATGAGCAGTTCTTC
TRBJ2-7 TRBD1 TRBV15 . CATSRDGGEAGTVTYEQYF TGTGCCACCAGCAGAGATGGGGGCGAGGCCGGGACAGTCACCTACGAGCAGTACTTC
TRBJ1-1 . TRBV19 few CASSIDHTEAFF TGTGCCAGTAGTATTGATCACACTGAAGCTTTCTTT
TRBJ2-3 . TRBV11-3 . CASRNVRERADTQYF TGTGCCAGCAGAAACGTCCGGGAGAGGGCAGATACGCAGTATTTT
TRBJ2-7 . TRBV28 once CASIPTAARGSYEQYF TGTGCCAGCATCCCCACGGCGGCTCGGGGCTCCTACGAGCAGTACTTC
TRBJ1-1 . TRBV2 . CASREQGIPEAFF TGTGCCAGCAGAGAACAGGGAATCCCTGAAGCTTTCTTT
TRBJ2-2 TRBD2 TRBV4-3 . CASSQISGDANTGELFF TGCGCCAGCAGCCAAATTAGCGGGGACGCGAACACCGGGGAGCTGTTTTTT
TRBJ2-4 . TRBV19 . CASSIGHFDKNIQYF TGTGCCAGTAGTATTGGACATTTCGACAAAAACATTCAGTACTTC
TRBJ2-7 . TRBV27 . CASSLSTASEQYF TGTGCCAGCAGTTTATCGACAGCCAGCGAGCAGTACTTC
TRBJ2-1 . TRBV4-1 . CASSQEVGNEQFF TGCGCCAGCAGCCAAGAAGTGGGCAATGAGCAGTTCTTC
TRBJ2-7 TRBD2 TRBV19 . CASSIGAGASYEQYF TGTGCCAGTAGTATAGGGGCGGGAGCGTCCTACGAGCAGTACTTC
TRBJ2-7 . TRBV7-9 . CASSFPAHSYEQYF TGTGCCAGCAGCTTCCCGGCGCACTCCTACGAGCAGTACTTC
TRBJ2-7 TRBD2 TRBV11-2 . CASGLAGNYEQYF TGTGCCTCCGGACTAGCGGGAAACTACGAGCAGTACTTC
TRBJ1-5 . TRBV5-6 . CASSLWGGGQPQHF TGTGCCAGCAGCTTGTGGGGGGGCGGGCAGCCCCAGCATTTT
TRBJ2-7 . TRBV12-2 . CASRARGRRTDEQYF TGTGCAAGTCGCGCAAGGGGCAGGCGTACTGACGAGCAGTACTTC
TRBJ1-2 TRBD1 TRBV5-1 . CASRLTGAYGYTF TGCGCCAGCAGACTTACAGGGGCCTATGGCTACACCTTC
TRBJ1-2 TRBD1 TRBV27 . CASSLTGPYGYTF TGTGCCAGCAGCCTGACAGGGCCCTATGGCTACACCTTC
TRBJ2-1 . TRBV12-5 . CASGDGLAYNEQFF TGTGCTAGTGGTGACGGCCTAGCCTACAATGAGCAGTTCTTC
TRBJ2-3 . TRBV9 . CASSVAGSPDTQYF TGTGCCAGCAGCGTAGCAGGGAGCCCAGATACGCAGTATTTT
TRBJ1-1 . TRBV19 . CASSIVGGWNTEAFF TGTGCCAGTAGTATAGTCGGCGGCTGGAACACTGAAGCTTTCTTT
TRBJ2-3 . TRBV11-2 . CASSLSVGGGMTDTQYF TGTGCCAGCAGCTTAAGTGTGGGGGGAGGAATGACAGATACGCAGTATTTT
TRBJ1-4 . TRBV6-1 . CASSEAATAATNEKLFF TGTGCCAGCAGTGAAGCGGCGACCGCAGCAACTAATGAAAAACTGTTTTTT
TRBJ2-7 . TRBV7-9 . CASSLEVQWYEQYF TGTGCCAGCAGCTTAGAGGTACAGTGGTACGAGCAGTACTTC
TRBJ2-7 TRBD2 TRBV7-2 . CASSRTSGSYHEQYF TGTGCCAGCAGCCGGACTAGCGGGAGTTACCACGAGCAGTACTTC
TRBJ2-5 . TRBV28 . CASSSPPRDPEPQETQYF TGTGCCAGCAGTTCCCCCCCTCGGGACCCCGAACCCCAAGAGACCCAGTACTTC
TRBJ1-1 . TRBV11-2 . CASTLDLAEAFF TGTGCCAGCACCTTAGACTTAGCTGAAGCTTTCTTT
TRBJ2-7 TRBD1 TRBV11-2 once CASSSGQVYEQYF TGTGCCAGCAGCTCAGGACAGGTGTACGAGCAGTACTTC
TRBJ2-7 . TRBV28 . CASTALEGFSPYEQYF TGTGCCAGCACCGCCCTAGAGGGATTCAGCCCCTACGAGCAGTACTTC
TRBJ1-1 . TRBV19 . CASSIGPLGGPNTEAFF TGTGCCAGTAGTATAGGCCCCCTAGGGGGGCCGAACACTGAAGCTTTCTTT
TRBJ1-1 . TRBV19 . CASRGNFEAFF TGTGCCTCCCGAGGAAATTTTGAAGCTTTCTTT
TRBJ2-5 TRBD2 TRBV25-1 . CASSFTREAGETQYF TGTGCCAGCAGTTTTACGCGGGAGGCGGGAGAGACCCAGTACTTC
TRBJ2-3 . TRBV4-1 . CASSHFSTDTQYF TGCGCCAGCAGCCACTTTAGCACAGATACGCAGTATTTT
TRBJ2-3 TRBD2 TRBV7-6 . CASSLDASGRAWDTQYF TGTGCCAGCAGCTTAGATGCTAGCGGGAGGGCCTGGGATACGCAGTATTTT
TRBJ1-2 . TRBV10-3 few CAISEGQSINYGYTF TGTGCCATCAGTGAGGGCCAGAGCATAAACTATGGCTACACCTTC
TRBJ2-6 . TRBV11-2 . CASSVKFKQQSRANVLTF TGTGCCAGCAGCGTCAAATTCAAGCAACAAAGTCGGGCCAACGTCCTGACTTTC
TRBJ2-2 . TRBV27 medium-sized CASSFTFTGELFF TGTGCCAGCAGCTTCACATTCACCGGGGAGCTGTTTTTT
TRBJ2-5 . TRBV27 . CASSVIPPEETQYF TGTGCCAGCAGTGTAATCCCCCCCGAAGAGACCCAGTACTTC